Listed here is a single T cell receptor (beta chain). The antigen remains undetermined. V was cut by 0 bases and J by 7 bases, with 13 bases left in between. CDR3 length: 13 amino acids. Germline values: CDR1 GTSNPN, CDR2 SVGIG (reference sequence). This sample is part of a study of T cell responses to AZD1222 COVID-19 vaccine. On the study more broadly: The analysis combined second doses at about 4 or about 12 weeks.

Study-wide findings and caveats: Nearly half of unique spike-specific TCRs reportedly avoided B.1.351 and B.1.1.7 mutated regions. Most donors were white British and more were female, and clonal diversity was possibly underestimated. Spike-wide vaccine-associated CD4 TCRs dominated at 160-218 and 743-854.

Method: immunoSEQ multiplex PCR; TCRdb's copy keeps in-frame clones and lacks some. The data show tens of thousands of clones, about nine tenths seen once. The sequenced sample was peripheral blood, obtained on day 0 of AZD1222 vaccination. The clonotype was recovered from an adult in good health. V is TRBV30 and J is TRBJ2-7; possibly TRBD2 for D (6 bases). The CDR3 nucleotides are TGTGCCTGGAGTGTAAGGGCCGCGGGGGAGCAGTACTTC. This sequence encodes CAWSVRAAGEQYF.